One TCR beta chain is described in this entry. Its antigen is as yet unknown. These data come from a study of PD-1 blockade in classical Hodgkin lymphoma. General observations from the study: Reports indicated that newly diagnosed patients had lower baseline TCR diversity than healthy donors did.

Autologous stem cell transplantation was followed by relapse in every patient, and brentuximab vedotin exposure varied. Profiling relied on immunoSEQ multiplex PCR, and the TCRdb table lists in-frame clones only, not all of them. Of 40,000 to 50,000 clones listed, roughly 73% are singletons. Germline CDR1 reads ENHRY; CDR2 reads SYGVKD. Trimming cost V 4 bases and J 5 bases; bases outside gene matches: 9. The CDR3 runs to 16 residues. The specimen was peripheral blood mononuclear cells (PBMCs), collected at baseline. The TCR was taken from a human donor with classical Hodgkin lymphoma. The chain has TRBV10-3 and TRBJ2-3, with 10 bases identical to TRBD2. The CDR3 DNA is TGTGCCATCAGTGTAGGAGCGGGGGGGTCTGGAGATACGCAGTATTTT. Protein: CAISVGAGGSGDTQYF.